This TCR beta chain derives from a study of cytomegalovirus exposure and HLA in healthy donors. The data were produced by immunoSEQ multiplex PCR, yet TCRdb's version contains in-frame clones alone and is incomplete. The table lists about 43,000 clones, approximately 90% of them singletons. The receptor's source is a man younger than 30 in good health and CMV-seronegative. The sequenced sample was PBMCs.

The CDR3 DNA is TGTGCCAGCAGTGGCGACGGGACTGTCTATGGCTACACCTTC. Translation gives CASSGDGTVYGYTF. The rearrangement links TRBV6-1 to TRBJ1-2, with D perhaps matching TRBD1 (5 bases). The V and J ends lost 4 bases and 4 bases respectively, with 13 bases between them. The V gene's germline CDR1 is MNHNS and CDR2 SASEGT. CDR3 size: 14 residues.